The 14 T cell receptor beta chains below all came from one sample that was sequenced in a study of beta chain features in type 1 diabetes. Expressed TCRB transcripts were sequenced because the isolated RNA had all been reverse transcribed beforehand. Libraries were prepared by immunoSEQ multiplex PCR; TCRdb keeps only in-frame clonotypes and omits some of them. Altogether a few hundred thousand clones are present, 10% to 15% being singletons, with the ten largest covering around 0.01%. What these receptors recognize is not known. Study observations and caveats: Moderate but significant shortening of TCRB CDR3s was recorded in all four CD4+ subsets from Type 1 diabetes patients.

Sequences were obtained from naive CD4+ T cells from blood. These receptor sequences come from a woman under 30 with type 1 diabetes.

J is TRBJ2-1 and V is TRBV28; TRBD2 agrees at 11 bases. Germline-derived CDR1 and CDR2 are MDHEN and SYDVKM. CDR3 length: 16 residues. The J segment lost 9 bases and the V segment lost 2 bases, leaving 9 bases of the junction unmatched. The chain's CDR3 is CASSLVFSGRVGEQFF. CDR3 nucleotides: TGTGCCAGCAGTTTAGTTTTTAGCGGGAGGGTTGGTGAGCAGTTCTTC. Supplemented by reference TRBV28 and TRBJ2-1, the full variable domain reads DVKVTQSSRYLVKRTGEKVFLECVQDMDHENMFWYRQDPGLGLRLIYFSYDVKMKEKGDIPEGYSVSREKKERFSLILESASTNQTSMYLCASSLVFSGRVGEQFFGPGTRLTVL.

This clone was seen more than once but under ten times. CDR3 sequence: CASSPWGESGYEQYF. The CDR3 DNA reads as TGTGCCAGCAGCCCCTGGGGGGAAAGTGGCTACGAGCAGTACTTC. V is TRBV7-2 and J is TRBJ2-7; D is perhaps TRBD2 (6 bases). Germline CDR1 and CDR2: SGHTA and FQGNSA. The CDR3 extends over 15 amino acids. V was trimmed by 5 bases and J by 3 bases, leaving 17 bases between them.

This clone was detected only a few times. V and J are TRBV9 and TRBJ2-6, with D perhaps TRBD2 (5 bases). Germline V CDR1 and CDR2: SGDLS, YYNGEE. The germline V and J ends were trimmed by 0 bases and 2 bases, with 12 bases remaining between them. There are 17 residues in the CDR3. The CDR3 coding sequence is TGTGCCAGCAGCGTAGTTCGGGGTTCGGCTGGGGCCAACGTCCTGACTTTC. Translating it yields CASSVVRGSAGANVLTF.

This clone has only a few counts. This rearrangement joins TRBV27 to TRBJ1-5, with D unclear. With 2 bases removed from V and 4 bases from J, the gap between germline ends came to 12 bases. There are 15 residues in the CDR3. Per germline, CDR1 MNHEY and CDR2 SMNVEV (reference sequence). The CDR3 loop reads CASSLESGRNQPQHF. In DNA form, the CDR3 reads TGTGCCAGCAGTTTAGAGTCGGGGAGAAATCAGCCCCAGCATTTT.

This chain connects TRBV11-3 to TRBJ2-7; D gene uncertain. Trimming shortened V by 6 bases and J by 9 bases, and 15 bases separated the two germline ends. The CDR3 runs to 12 residues. Germline lookup yields CDR1 SGHNT and CDR2 YENEEA. As DNA, the CDR3 is TGTGCCAGCAGTCAAGAACTTACCCGGCAGTACTTC. This encodes CASSQELTRQYF.

This chain links TRBV15 with TRBJ2-1; D is possibly TRBD1 (5 bases). The ends were cut back, 0 bases at V and 9 bases at J, with 12 bases in the middle. This CDR3 is built from 14 residues. In germline, CDR1 is LNHNV, CDR2 YYDKDF (reference sequence). The CDR3 region has the DNA TGTGCCACCAGCAGAGATAGGGGTCAGGGTGAGCAGTTCTTC. Residues: CATSRDRGQGEQFF.

This clone was picked up a small number of times. The chain links TRBV25-1 to TRBJ2-1; D unclear. Germline-derived CDR1 and CDR2 are MGHDK and SYGVNS. The CDR3 covers 14 residues. Trimming cost V 4 bases and J 1 base, with 8 bases left between them. The CDR3 loop reads CASSGGASYNEQFF. In nucleotides, the CDR3 is TGTGCCAGCAGTGGCGGCGCATCCTACAATGAGCAGTTCTTC.

This clone was seen more than once but under ten times. The chain recombines TRBV19 with TRBJ1-1; 7 nucleotides match TRBD1. J gave up 4 bases and V 7 bases, and 3 bases lay outside the gene matches. The germline V gene has CDR1 LNHDA and CDR2 SQIVND (reference sequence). The CDR3 is 12 residues long. The DNA of the CDR3 is TGTGCCAGTACGACAGGGCGCACTGAAGCTTTCTTT. This sequence encodes CASTTGRTEAFF.

This clone showed up just a few times. This rearrangement joins TRBV7-2 to TRBJ2-5; no firm D call. Germline CDR1 SGHTA, CDR2 FQGNSA. Trimming took off 5 bases at V and 0 bases at J, with 10 bases between the two ends. CDR3 size: 14 residues. The CDR3 protein is CASSPYGYQETQYF. CDR3 sequence (DNA): TGTGCCAGCAGCCCCTACGGGTACCAAGAGACCCAGTACTTC.

This clone was seen only a few times. This chain links TRBV29-1 with TRBJ1-1; TRBD1 agrees at 11 bases. The CDR3 is 13 residues long. Unmatched junction bases numbered 2, after V lost 7 bases and J lost 1 base. CDR1 and CDR2 (germline): SQVTM, ANQGSEA. The CDR3, as DNA: TGCAGCGCAGGACAGGGGGCGAACACTGAAGCTTTCTTT. This encodes CSAGQGANTEAFF.

The chain has TRBV25-1 and TRBJ1-6; 9 positions match TRBD1. With 4 bases clipped from V and 8 bases from J, the junction kept 0 bases outside the gene matches. This CDR3 comprises 13 residues. The germline gives CDR1 MGHDK, CDR2 SYGVNS. As DNA, the CDR3 is TGTGCCAGCAGTGGACAGGGGGATTCACCCCTCCACTTT. Protein product: CASSGQGDSPLHF.

Only a few counts were recorded for this clone. The chain joins TRBV7-6 to TRBJ2-3; no clear D gene. This CDR3 contains 14 residues. Trimming pared 4 bases from V and 2 bases from J, leaving 10 bases between. Germline V CDR1 and CDR2: SGHVS, FNYEAQ. CDR3 residues: CASSSGSFTDTQYF. The DNA of the CDR3 is TGTGCCAGCAGCTCCGGGTCTTTCACAGATACGCAGTATTTT.

This clone has just a few counts. This chain uses TRBV28 with TRBJ2-3; 11 nucleotides line up with TRBD2. Unmatched junction bases numbered 4, after V lost 6 bases and J lost 5 bases. This CDR3 is 14 amino acids long. The germline CDR1 and CDR2 sequences are MDHEN and SYDVKM. CDR3 residues: CASRLAGVKDTQYF. CDR3 in DNA: TGTGCCAGCAGACTAGCGGGAGTAAAAGATACGCAGTATTTT.

The chain combines TRBV9 with TRBJ2-7, with 8 bases aligning to TRBD1. Per the germline V gene, CDR1 is SGDLS and CDR2 is YYNGEE. V gave up 0 bases and J gave up 3 bases; unmatched junction bases: 8. There are 16 residues in the CDR3. The CDR3 nucleotides are TGTGCCAGCAGCGTAGAAGGGGACAGGTACATCTACGAGCAGTACTTC. This translates into CASSVEGDRYIYEQYF.